A selection of T cell receptor beta chains follows, all from one sample in a study of T cells in Graves' hyperthyroidism and ophthalmopathy. TCRdb itself ran the multiplex PCR reads through MiXCR, one entry per CDR3 protein. The table shows approximately 530,000 distinct CDR3 sequences, with about 20% occurring only once. The specimen was blood. The origin of the receptors is a man aged 40-55 years with Graves' ophthalmopathy. The CDR3 runs from the conserved cysteine through the conserved F or W. The order of the fields is J gene, clone size, V gene, D gene, CDR3 DNA, CDR3 protein. D genes are given only for firm matches. Clone size is not always given. Where it is, it says once, few, many or a class for expanded clones.

>TRBJ2-7|many|TRBV20-1|NA
TGCAGTGCTAGTGTTCGTGGATGGGAGCAGTACTTC
CSASVRGWEQYF
>TRBJ2-1|NA|TRBV28|NA
TGTGCCAGCAGTCTCGAAAGCTACGAGCAGTTCTTC
CASSLESYEQFF
>TRBJ2-2|many|TRBV6-1|TRBD1
TGTGCCAGCAATAGGGGGCACAACGAGATCACCGGGGAGCTGTTTTTT
CASNRGHNEITGELFF
>TRBJ1-1|many|TRBV10-3|NA
TGTGCCATCGGCTCAGGGAGATCTGAAGCTTTCTTT
CAIGSGRSEAFF
>TRBJ2-2|few|TRBV12-3/TRBV12-4|NA
TGTGCCAGCAGTTCCCGGTGGGAGCTGTTTTTT
CASSSRWELFF
>TRBJ1-5|NA|TRBV5-6|NA
TGTGCCAGCAGCTCCGCAGGGAGTCGCAATCAGCCCCAGCATTTT
CASSSAGSRNQPQHF
>TRBJ2-1|NA|TRBV6-2/TRBV6-3|TRBD2
TGTGCCAGCAGCCCGACTAGCGGGAGGAACCCCTACAATGAGCAGTTCTTC
CASSPTSGRNPYNEQFF
>TRBJ1-2|few|TRBV5-1|NA
TGCGCCAGCAGCTTCCGCGAGCCAGGGGATGGCTACACCTTC
CASSFREPGDGYTF
>TRBJ2-1|few|TRBV6-1|TRBD2
TGTGCCAGCACCCACCGGCGGGCGGGACTAGGTAATGAGCAGTTCTTC
CASTHRRAGLGNEQFF
>TRBJ1-1|few|TRBV18|TRBD1
TGTGCCAGCTCACCTAATTTCGGAGGGGGCAACACTGAAGCTTTCTTT
CASSPNFGGGNTEAFF
>TRBJ2-2|NA|TRBV28|NA
TGTGCCAGCAGAGTATCCACCGGGGAGCTGTTTTTT
CASRVSTGELFF